This paragraph covers one TCR beta chain sequence. Germline CDR1 and CDR2: SGDLS and YYNGEE. CDR3 size: 16 residues. V was trimmed by 0 bases and J by 4 bases, leaving 16 bases between them. This table comes from immunoSEQ multiplex PCR, and its TCRdb copy is limited to in-frame clones, with some not included. The sample yields some 130,000 clones, about nine tenths seen once. The sample belongs to a study of cytomegalovirus exposure and HLA in healthy donors. Specimen: PBMCs. This clonotype was obtained from a young man in good health and CMV-seronegative. This chain links TRBV9 with TRBJ2-5; maybe TRBD2 (6 bases). The CDR3 DNA is TGTGCCAGCAGCGTAGCTACTGGGGGGAAGGGAGAGACCCAGTACTTC. As protein: CASSVATGGKGETQYF.